Listed below are T cell receptor beta chains from one sample, sequenced in a study of blood T cell repertoires in COVID-19. The protocol was immunoSEQ multiplex PCR, while the TCRdb copy is restricted to in-frame clones and leaves out a portion. The table records around 25,000 clones, approximately 83% of them present only once. Sequencing input: peripheral blood. These receptors all stem from a man aged 65 to 85 with acute or convalescent COVID-19. The CDR3 runs from the conserved cysteine through the conserved F or W. The order of the fields is V gene, J gene, clone size, D gene, CDR3 DNA, CDR3 protein. The D gene is left open where the match is weak. Not all rows give a size; the values are once, few, many and, for expanded clones, a class.

v_gene: TRBV5-1; j_gene: TRBJ1-6; abundance: .; d_gene: .; CDR3nt: TGCGCCAGCAGCTTGGGGCAGGATGATAATTCACCCCTCCACTTT; CDR3aa: CASSLGQDDNSPLHF
v_gene: TRBV5-1; j_gene: TRBJ2-3; abundance: .; d_gene: .; CDR3nt: TGCGCCAGCAGCTTGAGCCAGGCAGGAGATACGCAGTATTTT; CDR3aa: CASSLSQAGDTQYF
v_gene: TRBV3-1/TRBV3-2; j_gene: TRBJ2-4; abundance: once; d_gene: .; CDR3nt: TGTGCCAGCAGCCAAGATGCGGCGACGACCCTAGCCAAAAACATTCAGTACTTC; CDR3aa: CASSQDAATTLAKNIQYF
v_gene: TRBV7-8; j_gene: TRBJ1-2; abundance: .; d_gene: TRBD1; CDR3nt: TGTGCCAGCAGCCGAGGACAGGGGGCGTATGGCTACACCTTC; CDR3aa: CASSRGQGAYGYTF
v_gene: TRBV5-1; j_gene: TRBJ1-2; abundance: .; d_gene: TRBD1; CDR3nt: TGCGCCAGCAGCTTAGGAACAGGGGGGTATGGCTACACCTTC; CDR3aa: CASSLGTGGYGYTF
v_gene: TRBV5-6; j_gene: TRBJ1-1; abundance: .; d_gene: .; CDR3nt: TGTGCCAGCAGCTTGTTTCAGGGAGGCACTGAAGCTTTCTTT; CDR3aa: CASSLFQGGTEAFF
v_gene: TRBV19; j_gene: TRBJ1-4; abundance: few; d_gene: .; CDR3nt: TGTGCCAGTTCCAGGGTTGGCACTAATGAAAAACTGTTTTTT; CDR3aa: CASSRVGTNEKLFF
v_gene: TRBV19; j_gene: TRBJ1-4; abundance: .; d_gene: .; CDR3nt: TGTGCCAGTAGTAACGACAGGAGCAATGAAAAACTGTTTTTT; CDR3aa: CASSNDRSNEKLFF
v_gene: TRBV6-2/TRBV6-3; j_gene: TRBJ1-1; abundance: .; d_gene: TRBD1; CDR3nt: TGTGCCAGCAGTTACTCGAACCCACAGGGGAGGACTTTCTTT; CDR3aa: CASSYSNPQGRTFF
v_gene: TRBV18; j_gene: TRBJ1-1; abundance: .; d_gene: .; CDR3nt: TGTGCCAGCTCACCGAGGGACACTGAAGCTTTCTTT; CDR3aa: CASSPRDTEAFF
v_gene: TRBV18; j_gene: TRBJ1-1; abundance: .; d_gene: .; CDR3nt: TGTGCCAGCTCAGAAACCAGGGGAGGGACTGAAGCTTTCTTT; CDR3aa: CASSETRGGTEAFF
v_gene: TRBV15; j_gene: TRBJ2-3; abundance: once; d_gene: .; CDR3nt: TGTGCCACCAGCCCCCTCTTGCAGGGGCCAGATACGCAGTATTTT; CDR3aa: CATSPLLQGPDTQYF
v_gene: TRBV7-2; j_gene: TRBJ2-1; abundance: .; d_gene: .; CDR3nt: TGTGCCAGCAGCCCTGCCGGGCGGGGCGGTGAGCAGTTCTTC; CDR3aa: CASSPAGRGGEQFF
v_gene: TRBV19; j_gene: TRBJ2-5; abundance: few; d_gene: .; CDR3nt: TGTGCCAGTGGGGCAGCTAAGGATCCCGGAGAGACCCAGTACTTC; CDR3aa: CASGAAKDPGETQYF
v_gene: TRBV18; j_gene: TRBJ2-2; abundance: .; d_gene: .; CDR3nt: TGTGCCAGCTCGCGCCCAGGGGTTCGGGAGCTGTTTTTT; CDR3aa: CASSRPGVRELFF
v_gene: TRBV15; j_gene: TRBJ2-7; abundance: .; d_gene: .; CDR3nt: TGTGCCACCAGCAGAGATCCCACCTACGAGCAGTACTTC; CDR3aa: CATSRDPTYEQYF
v_gene: TRBV5-5; j_gene: TRBJ1-1; abundance: once; d_gene: .; CDR3nt: TGTGCCAGCAGCTCAGACAGCCGCGCCCTTCCCGGCACTGAAGCTTTCTTT; CDR3aa: CASSSDSRALPGTEAFF
v_gene: TRBV6-1; j_gene: TRBJ2-7; abundance: .; d_gene: .; CDR3nt: TGTGCCAGCACCGGACGGGGGGCTGATTACGAGCAGTACTTC; CDR3aa: CASTGRGADYEQYF
v_gene: TRBV28; j_gene: TRBJ2-7; abundance: few; d_gene: .; CDR3nt: TGTGCCAGCAGCCCGTCAGGGGTCCCCACCTACGAGCAGTACTTC; CDR3aa: CASSPSGVPTYEQYF
v_gene: TRBV7-2; j_gene: TRBJ2-1; abundance: .; d_gene: .; CDR3nt: TGTGCCAGCAGCTTAGTCGGGGGTGGTTACGCTAATGAGCAGTTCTTC; CDR3aa: CASSLVGGGYANEQFF
v_gene: TRBV6-5; j_gene: TRBJ1-5; abundance: .; d_gene: TRBD1; CDR3nt: TGTGCCAGCAGCCCGACAGGGCCTCCCCAGCATTTT; CDR3aa: CASSPTGPPQHF
v_gene: TRBV5-4; j_gene: TRBJ1-4; abundance: .; d_gene: .; CDR3nt: TGTGCCAGCAGCGCGGACCGGAGCGGGCCTAATGAAAAACTGTTTTTT; CDR3aa: CASSADRSGPNEKLFF
v_gene: TRBV6-2/TRBV6-3; j_gene: TRBJ2-1; abundance: .; d_gene: TRBD2; CDR3nt: TGTGCCAGCAGCCGGAGCGGGGTTAGCTCCTACAATGAGCAGTTCTTC; CDR3aa: CASSRSGVSSYNEQFF
v_gene: TRBV6-2/TRBV6-3; j_gene: TRBJ2-2; abundance: few; d_gene: .; CDR3nt: TGTGCCAGCAGTTACTCCTTCACCGGGGAGCTGTTTTTT; CDR3aa: CASSYSFTGELFF
v_gene: TRBV6-5; j_gene: TRBJ1-5; abundance: .; d_gene: .; CDR3nt: TGTGCCAGCAGGGAGGGTCAGCCCCAGCATTTT; CDR3aa: CASREGQPQHF